The clone carrying this T cell receptor (beta chain) occurred a few times. The antigen is not known. Use of 60 Vbeta and 13 Jbeta primers characterized the PCR. TCRdb keeps only in-frame clones here, not all; method: immunoSEQ multiplex PCR. Among 110,000 or so clones listed, 77% were seen once. Trimming left V 3 bases short and J 4 bases short, with 9 bases between. CDR1 and CDR2 from the germline V gene are SGHTA and FQGTGA. The CDR3 length is 13 residues. This entry comes from a study of cytomegalovirus exposure and HLA in healthy donors. Study outcomes and limitations: A later analysis reportedly identified an Asian-associated ancestry cluster as carrying fewer N-insertions than the roughly 670-donor mean. Cytomegalovirus association was assigned to about 150 TCR beta chains.

This TCR was recovered from a man aged 18 to 30 in good health and CMV-seropositive. The V and J genes are TRBV7-3 and TRBJ2-5; tentative D call: TRBD2 (6 bases). The specimen was PBMCs. The DNA of the CDR3 is TGTGCCAGCAGCTTCGCGGGAACAGAGACCCAGTACTTC. The encoded protein is CASSFAGTETQYF.